There are many counts of the clone carrying this TCR beta chain. Its antigen is not identified. An absence of ophthalmopathy progression within 18 months meant stable Graves' hyperthyroidism. Patients aged 18 to 65 with hyperthyroidism were newly diagnosed, with duration under 2 months. PBMCs were derived from 10 ml fresh peripheral blood. V gave up 0 bases and J gave up 4 bases, with 10 bases separating them. Germline CDR1 reads DFQATT; CDR2 reads SNEGSKA (reference sequence). CDR3 length equals 14 residues. These data originate in a study of T cells in Graves' hyperthyroidism and ophthalmopathy. TCR beta CDR3 regions were amplified from RNA. During a first-round RT-PCR of the TCR CDR3, the HTBI primer set was used. TCRdb re-analysed the multiplex PCR reads in MiXCR, keeping a single row per CDR3 protein. Among 550,000 to 650,000 distinct CDR3 sequences, around 13% were seen once, and the ten largest hold 11% to 15%.

Study results and caveats: The model predicted ophthalmopathy a median approximately 6 months before onset.

The V call is TRBV20-1, the J call TRBJ2-1; D ambiguous. This receptor was identified in a woman aged 35 to 49 with Graves' hyperthyroidism. The sample consisted of blood. The CDR3 is CSARDPASYNEQFF. The CDR3, as DNA: TGCAGTGCTAGAGATCCAGCGTCTTACAATGAGCAGTTCTTC.